The entry below describes one T cell receptor (beta chain). Its specificity is not known. These data originate in a study of T cell responses to AZD1222 COVID-19 vaccine. The V end lost 0 bases, the J end lost 7 bases, and 10 bases lay between the germline ends. CDR3 size: 14 residues. Germline CDR1 reads SGDLS; CDR2 reads YYNGEE. Regarding the study as a whole: When two AZD1222 doses had been given, Spike-specific TCR breadth and depth rose.

Repertoires were generated with immunoSEQ multiplex PCR, while TCRdb's copy carries only in-frame clones and drops some. The sample has 85,000 to 130,000 clones; roughly 90% are singletons. The source material was peripheral blood, sampled on day 0 of AZD1222 vaccination. V is TRBV9 and J is TRBJ1-4, with D hard to call. The sequence derives from an adult in good health. DNA of the CDR3: TGTGCCAGCAGCGTAGCTTCCTTGCCTGAAAAACTGTTTTTT. Its protein is CASSVASLPEKLFF.